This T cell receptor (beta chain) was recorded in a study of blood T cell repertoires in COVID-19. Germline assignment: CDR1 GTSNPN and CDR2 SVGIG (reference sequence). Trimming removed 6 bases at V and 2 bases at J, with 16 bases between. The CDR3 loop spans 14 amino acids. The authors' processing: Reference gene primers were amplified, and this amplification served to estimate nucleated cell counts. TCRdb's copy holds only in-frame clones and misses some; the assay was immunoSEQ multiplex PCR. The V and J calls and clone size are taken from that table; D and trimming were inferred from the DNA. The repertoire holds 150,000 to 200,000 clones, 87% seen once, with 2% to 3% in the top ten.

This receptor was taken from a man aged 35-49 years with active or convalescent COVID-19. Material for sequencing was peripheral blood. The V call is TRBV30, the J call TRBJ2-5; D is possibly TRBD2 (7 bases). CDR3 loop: CACAGASLQETQYF. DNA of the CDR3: TGTGCCTGTGCGGGGGCGAGCCTTCAAGAGACCCAGTACTTC.